Presented here are 13 T cell receptor beta chains from one specimen sequenced in a study of identical twins. TCRdb independently ran MiXCR on the 5' RACE reads; one entry per CDR3 protein. There are around 290,000 distinct CDR3 sequences in the sample; nearly 9.5% occur only once, and 6% to 8.5% lies in the top ten. This sample was shared with a second study, whose subject was yellow fever vaccine responses in identical twins.

Sequences were obtained from CD8+ T cells sorted from blood. These receptors were taken from a woman aged 18-29 years in good health.

This clonotype was picked up a small number of times. The chain carries TRBV7-9 and TRBJ2-7, with D possibly TRBD1 on 5 matching bases. Germline V gene data show CDR1 as SEHNR and CDR2 as FQNEAQ (reference sequence). V shed 5 bases and J shed 1 base, with 9 bases lying between them. This CDR3 has 13 residues. The CDR3 coding sequence is TGTGCCAGCAGCCAGACAGCTTCCTACGAGCAGTACTTC. Its protein product is CASSQTASYEQYF.

This clonotype was seen ten or more times. The chain uses TRBV4-2 and TRBJ2-7; D is perhaps TRBD1 (6 bases). The CDR3 spans 14 residues. The germline gives CDR1 LGHNA, CDR2 YNFKEQ. The V gene lost 0 bases and the J gene lost 2 bases, with 8 bases spanning the gap. CDR3 sequence: CASSQEDRPYEQYF. As DNA, the CDR3 is TGTGCCAGCAGCCAAGAGGACAGACCCTACGAGCAGTACTTC.

The chain couples TRBV28 to TRBJ2-7, with D hard to call. V was shortened by 7 bases and J by 0 bases, with 19 bases between the two germline ends. CDR1 and CDR2 from the germline V gene are MDHEN and SYDVKM. This CDR3 has 16 amino acids. The CDR3 coding sequence is TGTGCCAGCAAGTCAGGCAGCCCAGTGTTCTCCTACGAGCAGTACTTC. This sequence encodes CASKSGSPVFSYEQYF.

In its sample, this clonotype was seen many times. V gene TRBV5-1 combines with J gene TRBJ2-7; TRBD1 matches at 7 bases. CDR1 SGHRS and CDR2 YFSETQ come from the germline V gene. V shed 3 bases, J shed 3 bases, and the junction held 6 bases outside the gene matches. The CDR3 has 14 residues. The chain's CDR3 is CASSWRQGIYEQYF. The DNA for the CDR3 is TGCGCCAGCAGCTGGAGACAGGGCATCTACGAGCAGTACTTC.

The CDR3 nucleotides read TGTGCCAGCAGCGTAGCTGGGACAGGGTTAACTGAAGCTTTCTTT. Its translation is CASSVAGTGLTEAFF. This chain uses TRBV9 with TRBJ1-1; 9 positions match TRBD1. Germline V gives CDR1 SGDLS, CDR2 YYNGEE. With V trimmed by 0 bases and J by 5 bases, 5 bases remained unmatched. The CDR3 is 15 amino acids.

This clonotype was seen many times. The chain is built from TRBV24-1 and TRBJ2-2; 7 bases map to TRBD1. The CDR3 has 17 residues. CDR1 is KGHDR, CDR2 SFDVKD, per germline. Trimming removed 0 bases from V and 5 bases from J; junction bases left unmatched: 8. The CDR3: CATSDLQGQATTGELFF. The CDR3 nucleotides read TGTGCCACCAGTGATTTGCAAGGACAGGCTACGACCGGGGAGCTGTTTTTT.

Only a few counts were recorded for this clonotype. The chain employs TRBV19 and TRBJ2-4; D is ambiguous. With 5 bases removed from V and 7 bases from J, the gap between germline ends came to 12 bases. The germline V gene encodes CDR1 LNHDA and CDR2 SQIVND (reference sequence). The CDR3 has 13 amino acids. The CDR3 nucleotides are TGTGCCAGTAGTCTGTACTCTGTCAACATTCAGTACTTC. It encodes CASSLYSVNIQYF.

This clonotype has ten or more counts. The gene calls are TRBV5-1 and TRBJ2-7; D could derive from TRBD1 or TRBD2 (5 bases each). Deletions cut 4 bases from V and 4 bases from J, with 24 bases between. Germline V gives CDR1 SGHRS, CDR2 YFSETQ. The CDR3 consists of 17 residues. The CDR3 coding sequence is TGCGCCAGCAGCATACCTGACGTAGCAGGGAGCCCTTACGAGCAGTACTTC. This translates into CASSIPDVAGSPYEQYF.

This clonotype was seen a few times. The V call is TRBV27, the J call TRBJ2-1; perhaps TRBD1 as D (6 bases). Trimming shortened V by 4 bases and J by 5 bases, and 15 bases separated the two germline ends. Germline V gene sequence: CDR1 MNHEY, CDR2 SMNVEV (reference sequence). CDR3 length: 15 residues. This CDR3 reads CASSYQGWNNNEQFF. CDR3 sequence (DNA): TGTGCCAGCAGTTATCAGGGGTGGAACAACAATGAGCAGTTCTTC.

This clonotype was seen at least ten times. This rearrangement joins TRBV30 to TRBJ1-1; D is ambiguous. The CDR3 has 14 residues. Germline loops: CDR1 GTSNPN, CDR2 SVGIG (reference sequence). The V end was cut by 1 base, the J end by 1 base, with 10 bases between. CDR3 nucleotide sequence: TGTGCCTGGAGTGACCTCGGGAAGAACACTGAAGCTTTCTTT. It is translated as CAWSDLGKNTEAFF.

This clonotype has a single count. This clone may be a read error of a much larger clone one base away. V is TRBV6-2 or TRBV6-3 and J is TRBJ2-1; 8 bases are shared with TRBD2. The CDR3 runs to 16 residues. Germline V gives CDR1 MNHEY, CDR2 SVGEGT. This chain's CDR3 is CATSAWGSGMDNEQFF. CDR3 sequence (DNA): TGTGCCACCAGTGCTTGGGGTAGCGGGATGGACAATGAGCAGTTCTTC.

This clonotype turned up a few times. The chain couples TRBV24-1 to TRBJ2-3; TRBD2 aligns across 8 bases. The CDR3 is made up of 16 amino acids. Germline trimming cut 10 bases from V and 2 bases from J; bases unmatched to any gene: 13. CDR1 is KGHDR and CDR2 is SFDVKD in the germline V gene. CDR3 loop: CATTRHWTSPTDTQYF. The CDR3 nucleotides are TGTGCCACAACCCGCCACTGGACTAGCCCCACAGATACGCAGTATTTT.

The chain uses TRBV10-3 and TRBJ2-7, with 7 positions matching TRBD1. From germline, CDR1 is ENHRY and CDR2 SYGVKD. The CDR3 sequence is 14 residues long. The ends lost 0 bases at V and 5 bases at J; junction bases unmatched: 4. The CDR3 DNA sequence: TGTGCCATCAGTGAGTCGACAGGGTCGGACGAGCAGTACTTC. It specifies CAISESTGSDEQYF.